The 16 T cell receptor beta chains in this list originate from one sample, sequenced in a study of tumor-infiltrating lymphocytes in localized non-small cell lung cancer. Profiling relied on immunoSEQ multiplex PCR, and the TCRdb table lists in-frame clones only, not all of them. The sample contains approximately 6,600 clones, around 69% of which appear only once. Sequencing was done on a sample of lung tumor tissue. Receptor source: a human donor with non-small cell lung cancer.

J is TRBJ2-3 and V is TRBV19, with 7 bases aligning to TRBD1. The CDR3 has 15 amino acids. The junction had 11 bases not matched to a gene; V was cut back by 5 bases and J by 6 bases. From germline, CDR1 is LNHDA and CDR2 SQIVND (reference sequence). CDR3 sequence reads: CASSSLSTGRDTQYF. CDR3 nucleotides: TGTGCCAGTAGTTCTCTCTCGACAGGGCGGGATACGCAGTATTTT.

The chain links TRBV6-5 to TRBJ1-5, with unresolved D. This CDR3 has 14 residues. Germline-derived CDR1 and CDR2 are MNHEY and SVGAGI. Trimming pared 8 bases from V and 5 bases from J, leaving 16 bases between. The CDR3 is CASRPGPRDQPQHF. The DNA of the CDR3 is TGTGCCAGCCGCCCCGGGCCGCGGGATCAGCCCCAGCATTTT.

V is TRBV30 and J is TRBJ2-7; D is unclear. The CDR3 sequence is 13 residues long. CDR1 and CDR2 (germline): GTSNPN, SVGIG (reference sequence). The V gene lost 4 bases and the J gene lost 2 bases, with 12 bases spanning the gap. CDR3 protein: CAWKHLGAYEQYF. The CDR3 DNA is TGTGCCTGGAAACATCTTGGGGCCTACGAGCAGTACTTC.

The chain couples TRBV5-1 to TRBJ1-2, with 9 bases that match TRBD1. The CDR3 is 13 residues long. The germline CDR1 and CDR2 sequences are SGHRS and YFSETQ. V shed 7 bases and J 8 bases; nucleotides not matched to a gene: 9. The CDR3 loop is CASGGQGPKGYTF. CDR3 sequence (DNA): TGCGCCAGCGGTGGACAGGGGCCTAAAGGCTACACCTTC.

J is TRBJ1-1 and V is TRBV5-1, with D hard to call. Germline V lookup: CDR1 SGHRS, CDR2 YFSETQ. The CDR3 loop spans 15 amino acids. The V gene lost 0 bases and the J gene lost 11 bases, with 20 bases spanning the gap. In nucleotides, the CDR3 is TGCGCCAGCAGCTTGGGGGATCGTATCCTATATGGGGCTTTCTTT. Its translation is CASSLGDRILYGAFF.

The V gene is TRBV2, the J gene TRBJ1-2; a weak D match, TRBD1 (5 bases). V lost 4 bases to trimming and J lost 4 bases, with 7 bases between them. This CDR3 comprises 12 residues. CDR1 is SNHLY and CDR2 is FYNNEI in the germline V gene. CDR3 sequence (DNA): TGTGCCAGCAGTGTTCAGGGCTATGGCTACACCTTC. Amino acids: CASSVQGYGYTF.

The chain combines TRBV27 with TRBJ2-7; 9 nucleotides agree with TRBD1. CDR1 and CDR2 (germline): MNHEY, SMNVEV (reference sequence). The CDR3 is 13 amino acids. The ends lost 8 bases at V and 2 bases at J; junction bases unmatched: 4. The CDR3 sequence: CASGGQGPYEQYF. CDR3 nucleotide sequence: TGTGCCAGCGGGGGACAGGGACCCTACGAGCAGTACTTC.

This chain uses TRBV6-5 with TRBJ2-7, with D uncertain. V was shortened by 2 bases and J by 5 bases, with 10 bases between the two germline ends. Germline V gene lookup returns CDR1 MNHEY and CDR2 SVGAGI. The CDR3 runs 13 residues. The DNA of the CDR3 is TGTGCCAGCAGTTACGTTTACGGGCACGAGCAGTACTTC. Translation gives CASSYVYGHEQYF.

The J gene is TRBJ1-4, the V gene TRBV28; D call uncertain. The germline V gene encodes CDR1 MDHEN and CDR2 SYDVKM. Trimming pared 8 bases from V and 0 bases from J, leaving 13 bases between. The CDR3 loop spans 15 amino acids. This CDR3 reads CASGFWVATNEKLFF. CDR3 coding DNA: TGTGCCAGCGGATTTTGGGTAGCAACTAATGAAAAACTGTTTTTT.

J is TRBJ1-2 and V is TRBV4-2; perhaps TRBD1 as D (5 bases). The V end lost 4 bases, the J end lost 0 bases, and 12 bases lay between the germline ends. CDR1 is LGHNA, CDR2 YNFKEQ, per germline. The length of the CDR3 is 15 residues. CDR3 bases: TGTGCCAGCAGCCGAAGAGGGGCAGCTAACTATGGCTACACCTTC. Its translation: CASSRRGAANYGYTF.

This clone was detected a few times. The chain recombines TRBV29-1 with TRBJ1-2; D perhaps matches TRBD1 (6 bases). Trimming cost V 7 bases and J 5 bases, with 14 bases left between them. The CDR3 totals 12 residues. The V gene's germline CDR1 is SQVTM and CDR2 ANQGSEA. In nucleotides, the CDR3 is TGCAGCGGGCAGACAGGCTCTTATGGCTACACCTTC. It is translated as CSGQTGSYGYTF.

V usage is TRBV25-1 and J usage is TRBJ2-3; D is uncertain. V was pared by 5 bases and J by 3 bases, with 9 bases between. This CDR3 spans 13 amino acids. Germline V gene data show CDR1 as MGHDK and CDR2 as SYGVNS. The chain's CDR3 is CASSPMGTDTQYF. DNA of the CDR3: TGTGCCAGCAGTCCCATGGGGACAGATACGCAGTATTTT.

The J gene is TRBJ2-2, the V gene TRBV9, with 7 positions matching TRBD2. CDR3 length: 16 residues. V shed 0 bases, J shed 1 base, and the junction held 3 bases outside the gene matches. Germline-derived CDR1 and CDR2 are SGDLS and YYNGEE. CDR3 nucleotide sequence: TGTGCCAGCAGCGTAGGCCAGCGGGGGAACACCGGGGAGCTGTTTTTT. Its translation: CASSVGQRGNTGELFF.

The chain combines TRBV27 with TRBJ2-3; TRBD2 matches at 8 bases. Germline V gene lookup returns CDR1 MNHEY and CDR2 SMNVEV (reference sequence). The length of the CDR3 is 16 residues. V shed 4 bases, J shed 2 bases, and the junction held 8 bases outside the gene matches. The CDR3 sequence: CASSSGLAAHTDTQYF. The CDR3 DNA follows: TGTGCCAGCAGTTCCGGACTAGCCGCTCACACAGATACGCAGTATTTT.

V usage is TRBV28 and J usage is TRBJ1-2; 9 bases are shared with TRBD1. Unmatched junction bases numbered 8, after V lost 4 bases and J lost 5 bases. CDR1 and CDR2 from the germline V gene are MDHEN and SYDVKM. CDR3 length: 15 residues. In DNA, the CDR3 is TGTGCCAGCAGTTCCGAGGGACAGGGAATATATGGCTACACCTTC. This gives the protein CASSSEGQGIYGYTF.

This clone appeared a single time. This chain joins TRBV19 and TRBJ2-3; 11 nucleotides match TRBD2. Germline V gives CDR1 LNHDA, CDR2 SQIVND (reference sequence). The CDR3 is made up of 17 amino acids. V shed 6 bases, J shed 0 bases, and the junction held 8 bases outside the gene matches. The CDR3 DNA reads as TGTGCCAGTAGAACCCAACTAGCGGGGGCGAGCACAGATACGCAGTATTTT. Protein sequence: CASRTQLAGASTDTQYF.